The 18 T cell receptor beta chains below all came from one sample that was sequenced in a study of T cell repertoires in cytomegalovirus infection. TCRdb re-derived calls from the reads in MiXCR, one entry per CDR3 protein. The repertoire holds 45,000 to 75,000 distinct CDR3 sequences, 33% seen once, with about three quarters in the top ten. These receptors lack a known antigen. The material sequenced was PBMCs, sequenced either directly or after in vitro stimulation (not recorded which). The receptors stem from a human donor in good health (CMV status not recorded). Some clones in this sample may be carry-over from other donors' samples.

The chain links TRBV7-2 to TRBJ1-2; 11 bases are shared with TRBD1. The CDR3 loop spans 15 amino acids. V gave up 5 bases and J gave up 7 bases; unmatched junction bases: 9. Germline CDR1 reads SGHTA; CDR2 reads FQGNSA. CDR3 DNA: TGTGCCAGCAGCCTCCCCGGACAGGGGGCTTTTGGCTACACCTTC. As protein: CASSLPGQGAFGYTF.

The table lists this clonotype with a few counts. The J gene is TRBJ2-7, the V gene TRBV4-1, with 8 bases lining up with TRBD1. Germline V lookup: CDR1 MGHRA, CDR2 YSYEKL. V gave up 0 bases and J gave up 3 bases; unmatched junction bases: 10. The CDR3 is made up of 17 amino acids. The CDR3 sequence: CASSQDLIGRGLYEQYF. In nucleotides, the CDR3 is TGCGCCAGCAGCCAAGATCTGATTGGCAGGGGGCTCTACGAGCAGTACTTC.

This clonotype was seen repeatedly, ten times or more. This chain links TRBV12-3 or TRBV12-4 with TRBJ1-2, with D possibly matching TRBD1 (6 bases). V lost 6 bases and J 4 bases, leaving 12 bases between the germline ends. CDR3 size: 13 residues. In nucleotides, the CDR3 is TGTGCCAGCAGACGGACAGAGACCTATGGCTACACCTTC. Its translation: CASRRTETYGYTF.

The V call is TRBV5-6, the J call TRBJ2-5, with 7 bases lining up with TRBD1. The trim removed 4 bases at V and 5 bases at J, leaving 29 bases unmatched. The CDR3 runs to 21 residues. Germline lookup yields CDR1 SGHDT and CDR2 YYEEEE. The chain's CDR3 is CASSPRGRGHVLGLIVETQYF. CDR3 bases: TGTGCCAGCAGCCCAAGGGGGCGAGGACATGTGCTGGGGTTAATTGTGGAGACCCAGTACTTC.

The sample holds a few counts of this clonotype. The rearrangement joins TRBV11-2 to TRBJ1-4; D gene unclear. Germline CDR1 and CDR2: SGHAT and FQNNGV. This CDR3 has 13 amino acids. V was pared by 5 bases and J by 8 bases, with 12 bases between. CDR3 region: CASSGRLGEKLFF. The CDR3 region has the DNA TGTGCCAGCAGCGGCAGGTTGGGCGAAAAACTGTTTTTT.

This clonotype was recorded at least ten times. This chain connects TRBV29-1 to TRBJ1-1; the D is unclear. Per the germline V gene, CDR1 is SQVTM and CDR2 is ANQGSEA. V gave up 8 bases and J gave up 3 bases, with 13 bases separating them. The CDR3 runs to 12 residues. This CDR3 reads CSTKSGYTEAFF. The CDR3 DNA reads TGCAGCACTAAGAGTGGCTACACTGAAGCTTTCTTT. Based on the CDR3 plus reference TRBV29-1 and TRBJ1-1, the full variable domain is SAVISQKPSRDICQRGTSLTIQCQVDSQVTMMFWYRQQPGQSLTLIATANQGSEATYESGFVIDKFPISRPNLTFSTLTVSNMSPEDSSIYLCSTKSGYTEAFFGQGTRLTVV.

The rearrangement uses TRBV6-8 and TRBJ1-6; 8 positions match TRBD1. CDR1 MNHGY and CDR2 SAAAGT come from the germline V gene. The CDR3 runs to 12 residues. Trimming cost V 7 bases and J 13 bases; bases outside gene matches: 6. For the CDR3, the DNA is TGTGCCAGCACCAGGGGGCTGGGTCCCCTCCACTTT. This translates into CASTRGLGPLHF.

This clonotype was detected once. The chain couples TRBV5-5 to TRBJ1-5; no firm D call. CDR3 length: 15 amino acids. From germline, CDR1 is SGHKS and CDR2 YYEKEE (reference sequence). The V end lost 1 base, the J end lost 3 bases, and 11 bases lay between the germline ends. The CDR3 bases are TGTGCCAGCAGCTTGAGGGCCAGTTCCAATCAGCCCCAGCATTTT. Its protein product is CASSLRASSNQPQHF.

The rearrangement links TRBV6-2 or TRBV6-3 to TRBJ2-1; 10 positions match TRBD2. CDR1 is MNHEY and CDR2 is SVGEGT in the germline V gene. CDR3 length equals 14 residues. V was clipped by 10 bases and J by 2 bases; unmatched bases: 5. CDR3 sequence reads: CATLAGDAYNEQFF. In DNA form, the CDR3 reads TGTGCCACCCTAGCGGGAGACGCCTACAATGAGCAGTTCTTC.

V is TRBV29-1 and J is TRBJ2-3; the match to TRBD1 covers 10 bases. Losses at the gene ends were 4 bases for V and 0 bases for J; bases not matched to a gene: 4. Germline V CDR1 and CDR2: SQVTM, ANQGSEA. CDR3 size: 15 residues. CDR3 bases: TGCAGCGTTGTGGGACAGGGGAGGAGCACAGATACGCAGTATTTT. Translating it yields CSVVGQGRSTDTQYF.

V is TRBV12-3 or TRBV12-4 and J is TRBJ1-1; D might be TRBD1 (5 bases). CDR3 length: 15 residues. The V end was cut by 3 bases, the J end by 11 bases, with 22 bases between. The CDR3, as DNA: TGTGCCAGCAGTTTGGGGTGGCTGCGGCAGGGACCCGCTTTCTTT. This codes for CASSLGWLRQGPAFF.

The J gene is TRBJ2-1, the V gene TRBV20-1, with 10 positions matching TRBD2. The ends lost 3 bases at V and 8 bases at J; junction bases unmatched: 10. The CDR3 totals 15 residues. CDR1 is DFQATT, CDR2 SNEGSKA, per germline (reference sequence). This CDR3 is CSASVSLAGDHEQFF. For the CDR3, the DNA is TGCAGTGCTAGTGTCTCTCTAGCGGGAGACCATGAGCAGTTCTTC.

The V gene is TRBV6-1, the J gene TRBJ2-5; 15 bases agree with TRBD2. The CDR3 covers 17 residues. CDR1 is MNHNS and CDR2 is SASEGT in the germline V gene. V was clipped by 5 bases and J by 0 bases; unmatched bases: 4. The CDR3 loop is CASSPGTSGGHQETQYF. The CDR3 bases are TGTGCCAGCAGTCCCGGGACTAGCGGGGGGCACCAAGAGACCCAGTACTTC.

There are a few counts of this clonotype. The CDR3 is CASRQEGGNQPQHF. The CDR3 bases are TGTGCCAGCAGGCAGGAGGGAGGCAATCAGCCCCAGCATTTT. The chain couples TRBV28 to TRBJ1-5; D remains ambiguous. The germline V gene has CDR1 MDHEN and CDR2 SYDVKM. This CDR3 comprises 14 residues. Trimming pared 6 bases from V and 2 bases from J, leaving 11 bases between.

The chain links TRBV19 to TRBJ1-5; perhaps TRBD1 as D (5 bases). The CDR3 contains 14 residues. In germline, CDR1 is LNHDA, CDR2 SQIVND (reference sequence). V lost 10 bases and J lost 4, with 17 bases in between. As DNA, the CDR3 is TGTGCCATTTCCACCACAGGCCTTAATCAGCCCCAGCATTTT. It codes for CAISTTGLNQPQHF.

This clonotype was observed a handful of times. The chain carries TRBV4-1 and TRBJ1-1; D gene ambiguous. The CDR3 is 14 amino acids. Germline loops: CDR1 MGHRA, CDR2 YSYEKL. The V gene lost 4 bases and the J gene lost 5 bases, with 14 bases spanning the gap. The CDR3 region has the DNA TGCGCCAGCAGCCTTACCCCGGTGGGGACTGAAGCTTTCTTT. It codes for CASSLTPVGTEAFF.

V is TRBV2 and J is TRBJ2-2, with D unresolved. This CDR3 comprises 13 residues. Germline CDR1 and CDR2: SNHLY and FYNNEI. Trimming left V 6 bases short and J 7 bases short, with 12 bases between. This CDR3 is CASSPMGNGELFF. Written as DNA, the CDR3 is TGTGCCAGCAGCCCCATGGGTAACGGGGAGCTGTTTTTT. The whole variable domain, filled in from reference TRBV2 and TRBJ2-2, reads EPEVTQTPSHQVTQMGQEVILRCVPISNHLYFYWYRQILGQKVEFLVSFYNNEISEKSEIFDDQFSVERPDGSNFTLKIRSTKLEDSAMYFCASSPMGNGELFFGEGSRLTVL.

The genes are TRBV20-1 and TRBJ1-3, with D possibly matching TRBD1 (5 bases). Trimming removed 0 bases from V and 2 bases from J, with 11 bases in between. Germline V gene lookup returns CDR1 DFQATT and CDR2 SNEGSKA (reference sequence). This CDR3 region has 15 residues. CDR3 DNA: TGCAGTGCTAGAGATAGGAGGGGTCCTGGAAACACCATATATTTT. It yields the protein CSARDRRGPGNTIYF.